This T cell receptor beta chain was observed in a study of beta chain features in type 1 diabetes. This clone occurred a few times. CDR3 length: 16 amino acids. Trimming stripped 5 bases from V and 2 bases from J, with 18 bases between. From germline, CDR1 is MGHRA and CDR2 YSYEKL. The isolated RNA, all of it, was reverse transcribed, so expressed TCRB transcripts were what got sequenced. Produced via immunoSEQ multiplex PCR; TCRdb's table is partial and in-frame only. The table records about 320,000 clones, 14% of them present only once. Sequenced: central memory CD4+ T cells from blood. The chain carries TRBV4-1 and TRBJ2-5, with TRBD2 as a possible D gene (7 bases). The TCR originated in a young man in good health. CDR3 nucleotide sequence: TGCGCCAGCAGCAGGGGGGTAAGCGGGGCTCAAGAGACCCAGTACTTC. Amino acids: CASSRGVSGAQETQYF.